This section outlines one TCR beta chain sequence together with its context. What it recognizes is unknown. In the PCR, 60 Vbeta and 13 Jbeta primers were used. TCRdb keeps only in-frame clones here, not all; method: immunoSEQ multiplex PCR. The table includes about 190,000 clones, 78% detected once. This sample is part of a study of cytomegalovirus exposure and HLA in healthy donors. At the level of the study: In a previous analysis, approximately 110 million unique TCR beta sequences were found from 170 million or so T cells.

The study, taken as a whole, reports: The dataset shows that most TCR sequences were rare, while some public TCRs occurred in many donors. HLA alleles showed associations with 15,000 to 20,000 TCR beta sequences in a later analysis, at a 0.05 false discovery rate.

The sequencing input was PBMCs. The receptor was derived from a woman in her twenties or thirties in good health and CMV-seropositive.

The CDR3 DNA reads as TGTGCCAGCAGTGAAGCCCCTATCAATCAGCCCCAGCATTTT. This encodes CASSEAPINQPQHF. V gene TRBV6-1 combines with J gene TRBJ1-5; D is ambiguous. The germline V and J ends were trimmed by 0 bases and 3 bases, with 6 bases remaining between them. This CDR3 spans 14 amino acids. The germline CDR1 and CDR2 sequences are MNHNS and SASEGT.